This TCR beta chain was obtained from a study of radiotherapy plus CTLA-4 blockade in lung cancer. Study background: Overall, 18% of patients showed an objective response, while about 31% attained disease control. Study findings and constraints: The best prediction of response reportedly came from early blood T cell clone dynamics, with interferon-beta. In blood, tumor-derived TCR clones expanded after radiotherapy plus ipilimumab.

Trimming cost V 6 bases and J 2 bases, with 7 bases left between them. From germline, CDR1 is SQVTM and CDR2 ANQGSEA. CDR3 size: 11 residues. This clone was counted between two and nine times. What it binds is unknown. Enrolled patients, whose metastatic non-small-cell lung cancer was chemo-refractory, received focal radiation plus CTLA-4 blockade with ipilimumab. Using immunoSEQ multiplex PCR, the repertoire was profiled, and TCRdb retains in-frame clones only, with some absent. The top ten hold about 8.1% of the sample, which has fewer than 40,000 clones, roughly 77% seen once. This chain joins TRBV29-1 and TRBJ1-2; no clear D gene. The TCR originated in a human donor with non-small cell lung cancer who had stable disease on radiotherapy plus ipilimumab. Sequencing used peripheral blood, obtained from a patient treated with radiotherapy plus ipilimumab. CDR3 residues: CSVQQNYGYTF. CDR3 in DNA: TGCAGCGTACAGCAAAACTATGGCTACACCTTC.